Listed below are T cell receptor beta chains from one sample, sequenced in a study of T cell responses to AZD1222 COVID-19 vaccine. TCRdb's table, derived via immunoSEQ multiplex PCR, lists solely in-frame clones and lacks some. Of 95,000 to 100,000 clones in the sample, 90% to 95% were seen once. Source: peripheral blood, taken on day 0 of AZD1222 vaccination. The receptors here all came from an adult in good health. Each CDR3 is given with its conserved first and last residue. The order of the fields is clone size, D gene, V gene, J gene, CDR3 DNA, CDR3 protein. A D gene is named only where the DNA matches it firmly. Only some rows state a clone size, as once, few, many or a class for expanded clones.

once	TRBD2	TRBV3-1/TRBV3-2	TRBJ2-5	TGTGCCAGCAGCCAAGAGGTAGCGGGAGGGCCGTTGGAAGAGACCCAGTACTTC	CASSQEVAGGPLEETQYF
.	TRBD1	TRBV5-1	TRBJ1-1	TGCGCCAGCAGCCCGGACAGGGTGGGAGGTTCGGAAGCTTTCTTT	CASSPDRVGGSEAFF
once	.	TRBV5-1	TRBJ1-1	TGCGCCAGCAGCGCGGGGCGGTGGAACACTGAAGCTTTCTTT	CASSAGRWNTEAFF
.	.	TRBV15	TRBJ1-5	TGTGCCACCAGCAAAGAGGCCGCGGGGTATAGCAATCAGCCCCAGCATTTT	CATSKEAAGYSNQPQHF
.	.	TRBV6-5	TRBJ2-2	TGTGCCAGCGGCTGGCCCTCCCAGAACACCGGGGAGCTGTTTTTT	CASGWPSQNTGELFF
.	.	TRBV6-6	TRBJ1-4	TGTGCCAGCAGTCCCCCTAGCGGAAGGGCTAATGAAAAACTGTTTTTT	CASSPPSGRANEKLFF
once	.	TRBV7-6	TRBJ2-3	TGTGCCAGCAGCCTGGGTCTTGGGGCAGATACGCAGTATTTT	CASSLGLGADTQYF
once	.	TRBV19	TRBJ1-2	TGTGCCAGTAGTATAGTGGGCTATGGCTACACCTTC	CASSIVGYGYTF
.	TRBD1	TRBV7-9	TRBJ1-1	TGTGCCAGCAGCTTATTGAAAGGAGGGACAGCTTTGAACACTGAAGCTTTCTTT	CASSLLKGGTALNTEAFF
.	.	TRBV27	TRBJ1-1	TGTGCCAGCACCTCCCAGGACCGGGCTGAAGCTTTCTTT	CASTSQDRAEAFF
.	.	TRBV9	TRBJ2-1	TGTGCCAGCAGCGTAGGGGGGTTGCTCCGTAGCTCCTACAATGAGCAGTTCTTC	CASSVGGLLRSSYNEQFF
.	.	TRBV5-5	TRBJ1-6	TGTGCCAGCGCTCTTCGAGGGTCCTATAATTCACCCCTCCACTTT	CASALRGSYNSPLHF
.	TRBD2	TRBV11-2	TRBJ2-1	TGTGCCAGCAGCTTATCGGTAGCGGGGGGGGAAAATGAGCAGTTCTTC	CASSLSVAGGENEQFF
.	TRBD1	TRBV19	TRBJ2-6	TGTGCCAGTAGTATGGGACAGACCCTCCCCGGGGCCAACGTCCTGACTTTC	CASSMGQTLPGANVLTF
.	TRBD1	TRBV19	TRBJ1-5	TGTGCCAGTTGCCCGAGGACAGGGACAAGCAATCAGCCCCAGCATTTT	CASCPRTGTSNQPQHF
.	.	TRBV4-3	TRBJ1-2	TGCGCCAGCAGCCAAGATGGGTCCCGGACCAACTATGGCTACACCTTC	CASSQDGSRTNYGYTF
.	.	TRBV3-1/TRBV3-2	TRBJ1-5	TGTGCCAGCTCGCCGGGGAGCAATCAGCCCCAGCATTTT	CASSPGSNQPQHF
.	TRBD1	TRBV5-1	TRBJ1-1	TGCGCCAGCAGCCAACGACAGGGAGGGGAGAACACTGAAGCTTTCTTT	CASSQRQGGENTEAFF
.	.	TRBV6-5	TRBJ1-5	TGTGCCAGCAGCGATGAATGGACAGAAAATCAGCCCCAGCATTTT	CASSDEWTENQPQHF
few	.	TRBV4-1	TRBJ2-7	TGCGCCAGCAGCCCACCCGGGGGTTCTACGGAGCAGTACTTC	CASSPPGGSTEQYF
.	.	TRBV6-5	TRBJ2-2	TGTGCCAGCAATAATAGGGGATCCCGGGCCGGGGAGCTGTTTTTT	CASNNRGSRAGELFF
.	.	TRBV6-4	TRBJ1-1	TGTGCCAGCAGTGCTCAAGGGGACACTGAAGCTTTCTTT	CASSAQGDTEAFF
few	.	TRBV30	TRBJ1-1	TGTGCCTGGAGCCAAGGGTCAGGTCTCTCCACTGAAGCTTTCTTT	CAWSQGSGLSTEAFF
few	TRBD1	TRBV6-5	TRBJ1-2	TGTGCCAGCAGGACTAAGACAGGGGGGATCTTTGGCTACACCTTC	CASRTKTGGIFGYTF
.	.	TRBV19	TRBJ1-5	TGTGCCAGTAGTATGGTGGCTAGCCAGCCCCAGCATTTT	CASSMVASQPQHF
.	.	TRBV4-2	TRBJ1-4	TGTGCCAGCAGCCCGCGGACAGCACCCAATGAAAAACTGTTTTTT	CASSPRTAPNEKLFF
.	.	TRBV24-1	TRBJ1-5	TGTGCCACCAGTGACGCTGCGTCCCCCCAGCATTTT	CATSDAASPQHF
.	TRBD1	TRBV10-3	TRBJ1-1	TGTGCCATCTCGGACAGGGGCGGCACTGAAGCTTTCTTT	CAISDRGGTEAFF
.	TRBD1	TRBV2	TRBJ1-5	TGTGCCAGCAGTCAGGGACAGGGGGCATCTCAGCCCCAGCATTTT	CASSQGQGASQPQHF
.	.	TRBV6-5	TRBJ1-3	TGTGCCAGCGCCCTGGGGCCAGGTGGAAACACCATATATTTT	CASALGPGGNTIYF
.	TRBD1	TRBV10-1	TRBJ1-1	TGCGCCAGCAGCACAGACAGGGCGGACACTGAAGCTTTCTTT	CASSTDRADTEAFF
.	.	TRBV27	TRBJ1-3	TGTGCCAGCAGACCCGCAGGGGTAGGAAACACCATATATTTT	CASRPAGVGNTIYF
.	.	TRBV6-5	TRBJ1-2	TGTGCCAGCAGTCCCGGCAGTGCTAACTATGGCTACACCTTC	CASSPGSANYGYTF
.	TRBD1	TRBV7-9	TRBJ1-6	TGTGCCAGCCGGGGGACAGGACCTTCGGTTTCACCCCTCCACTTT	CASRGTGPSVSPLHF
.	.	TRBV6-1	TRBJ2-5	TGTGCCAGCAGTGAGCTGACAGGTCGTTGGGAGACCCAGTACTTC	CASSELTGRWETQYF
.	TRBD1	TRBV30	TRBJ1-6	TGTGCCTGGAGTGAACAGGGGTTTAATTCACCCCTCCACTTT	CAWSEQGFNSPLHF
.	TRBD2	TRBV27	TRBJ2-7	TGTGCCAGCAGTCGCCGGGGGAGGGGCGGGAGCCCTCTTAGCGCCTCCTACGAGCAGTACTTC	CASSRRGRGGSPLSASYEQYF
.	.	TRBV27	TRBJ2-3	TGTGCCAGCAGTTTTTCCGCACAGGGATGGGCAGATACGCAGTATTTT	CASSFSAQGWADTQYF
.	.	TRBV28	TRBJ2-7	TGTGCCAGCAGTTTGGTTTCGGCCCGGGAGCGCGCAGCCTACGAGCAGTACTTC	CASSLVSARERAAYEQYF
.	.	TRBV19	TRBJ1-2	TGTGCCACCCGGGACGCCTCTGGAGGCTACACCTTC	CATRDASGGYTF
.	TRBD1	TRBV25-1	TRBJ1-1	TGTGCCAGCAGTAAAGGGGGCCCAGGGACTGAAGCTTTCTTT	CASSKGGPGTEAFF
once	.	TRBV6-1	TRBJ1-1	TGTGCCAGCAGTGATTGGGGGGGAAGGGGTTCAGCTTTCTTT	CASSDWGGRGSAFF
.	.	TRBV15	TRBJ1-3	TGTGCCACCAGCAGAGATCAGGGAAACACCATATATTTT	CATSRDQGNTIYF
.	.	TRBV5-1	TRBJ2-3	TGCGCCAGCAGCTGGGCTAGCGGAGGGGGAGATACGCAGTATTTT	CASSWASGGGDTQYF
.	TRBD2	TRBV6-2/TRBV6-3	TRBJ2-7	TGTGCCAGCAGACCTAGCGGGGGAGCCTACGAGCAGTACTTC	CASRPSGGAYEQYF
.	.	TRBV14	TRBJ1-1	TGTGCCAGCAGCCAAGAAATGGGGACCTTTGAAGCTTTCTTT	CASSQEMGTFEAFF
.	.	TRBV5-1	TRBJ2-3	TGCGCCAGCAGCTCCGGACTAAGCACAGATACGCAGTATTTT	CASSSGLSTDTQYF
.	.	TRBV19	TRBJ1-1	TGTGCCAGTAGTAAACCCCGGGCCGAAGCTTTCTTT	CASSKPRAEAFF
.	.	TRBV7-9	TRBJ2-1	TGTGCCAGCAGCTCACGCGTCACGGGACTGGGATATGAGGACAATGAGCAGTTCTTC	CASSSRVTGLGYEDNEQFF
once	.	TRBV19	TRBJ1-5	TGTGCCAGTAGTCCACAGGGTAGGGGCAATCAGCCCCAGCATTTT	CASSPQGRGNQPQHF